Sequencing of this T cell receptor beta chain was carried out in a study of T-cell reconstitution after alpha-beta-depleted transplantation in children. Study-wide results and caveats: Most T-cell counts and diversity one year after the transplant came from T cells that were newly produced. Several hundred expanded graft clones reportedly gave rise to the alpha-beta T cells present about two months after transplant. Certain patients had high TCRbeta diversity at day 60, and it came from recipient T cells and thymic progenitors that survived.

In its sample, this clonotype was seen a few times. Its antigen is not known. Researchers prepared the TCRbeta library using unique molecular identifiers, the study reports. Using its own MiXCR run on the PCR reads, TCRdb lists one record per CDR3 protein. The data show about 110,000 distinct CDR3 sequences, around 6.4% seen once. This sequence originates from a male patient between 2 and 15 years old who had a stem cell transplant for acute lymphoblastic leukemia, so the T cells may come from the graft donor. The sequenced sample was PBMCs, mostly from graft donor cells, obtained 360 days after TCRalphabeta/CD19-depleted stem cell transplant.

CDR3 sequence reads: CASSWGRGGQLNEKLFF. Here the CDR3 DNA reads TGTGCCAGCAGTTGGGGAAGGGGGGGACAGTTGAATGAAAAACTGTTTTTT. This chain connects TRBV7-9 to TRBJ1-4; 7 bases map to TRBD1. The germline V gene encodes CDR1 SEHNR and CDR2 FQNEAQ (reference sequence). The CDR3 is 17 amino acids. With 6 bases clipped from V and 5 bases from J, the junction kept 15 bases outside the gene matches.